The 26 T cell receptor beta chains listed next were all sequenced from one sample in a study of blood T cell repertoires in COVID-19. Clones were sequenced by immunoSEQ multiplex PCR, and TCRdb holds only the in-frame ones, with some missing. Of some 120,000 clones listed, roughly 80% are singletons. The sequenced sample was peripheral blood. The receptors were sampled from a human donor in a cohort sampled during active COVID-19.

This chain links TRBV28 with TRBJ2-3, with 10 bases that match TRBD1. Per the germline V gene, CDR1 is MDHEN and CDR2 is SYDVKM. V was pared by 6 bases and J by 4 bases, with 10 bases of the junction left unmatched. This CDR3 has 16 residues. The CDR3 protein is CASRPPLGQGPDTQYF. CDR3 coding DNA: TGTGCCAGCAGACCCCCGCTGGGACAGGGGCCAGATACGCAGTATTTT.

This clone was counted once. This sequence joins TRBV18 and TRBJ1-1; D remains ambiguous. The CDR3 is 15 residues long. Trimming shortened V by 1 base and J by 0 bases, and 9 bases separated the two germline ends. Germline V gives CDR1 KGHSH, CDR2 LQKENI. The CDR3 sequence: CASSPQRVMNTEAFF. The CDR3 DNA reads as TGTGCCAGCTCACCACAGAGGGTCATGAACACTGAAGCTTTCTTT.

The chain is built from TRBV5-8 and TRBJ2-1, with 9 bases aligning to TRBD1. After removal of 0 bases from V and 14 bases from J, the junction contained 3 bases not matched to a gene. The CDR3 length is 12 residues. CDR1 is SGHTS and CDR2 is YDEGEE in the germline V gene. CDR3 bases: TGTGCCAGCAGCTTGGGGCGGACAGGGGAGTTCTTC. It encodes CASSLGRTGEFF.

In its sample, this clone was seen many times. The chain has TRBV4-2 and TRBJ2-2, with 11 nucleotides matching TRBD2. This CDR3 has 16 amino acids. The ends lost 4 bases at V and 4 bases at J; junction bases unmatched: 5. The germline V gene has CDR1 LGHNA and CDR2 YNFKEQ. The CDR3 coding sequence is TGTGCCAGCAGCCCAGGGACTAGCGGCTTCACCGGGGAGCTGTTTTTT. It specifies CASSPGTSGFTGELFF.

The V and J genes are TRBV19 and TRBJ2-5; TRBD2 agrees at 7 bases. The V gene's germline CDR1 is LNHDA and CDR2 SQIVND (reference sequence). The CDR3 spans 17 residues. Germline trimming cut 7 bases from V and 3 bases from J; bases unmatched to any gene: 17. CDR3 DNA sequence: TGTGCCAGTAACTTCACCCTCGGACTAGTGGGAAAAGAGACCCAGTACTTC. It encodes CASNFTLGLVGKETQYF.

The J gene is TRBJ2-1, the V gene TRBV10-3; a possible D gene is TRBD1 (5 bases). The CDR3 spans 15 residues. Trimming shortened V by 2 bases and J by 6 bases, and 14 bases separated the two germline ends. Per the germline V gene, CDR1 is ENHRY and CDR2 is SYGVKD. CDR3 DNA sequence: TGTGCCATCAGTGAGGACTCAGGTAGGGGCAATGAGCAGTTCTTC. It specifies CAISEDSGRGNEQFF.

This clone was seen just once. The V and J genes are TRBV5-5 and TRBJ2-2; maybe TRBD1 (6 bases). V lost 4 bases to trimming and J lost 2 bases, with 12 bases between them. The CDR3 totals 15 residues. Germline V gene data show CDR1 as SGHKS and CDR2 as YYEKEE (reference sequence). This chain's CDR3 is CASSDRRTNTGELFF. Here the CDR3 DNA reads TGTGCCAGCAGCGACAGGAGAACTAACACCGGGGAGCTGTTTTTT.

The sample holds many counts of this clone. The V and J genes are TRBV6-5 and TRBJ1-5; D unclear. Germline V gene data show CDR1 as MNHEY and CDR2 as SVGAGI. The length of the CDR3 is 15 residues. With 7 bases removed from V and 0 bases from J, the gap between germline ends came to 13 bases. The CDR3 loop is CASTSRVNSNQPQHF. The DNA for the CDR3 is TGTGCCAGCACTTCGAGGGTCAATAGCAATCAGCCCCAGCATTTT.

This clone was counted a few times. The CDR3 nucleotides are TGTGCCAGCAGTGAAAAGGAGGGGCCTAGAAACACCATATATTTT. It is translated as CASSEKEGPRNTIYF. This chain uses TRBV6-1 with TRBJ1-3; TRBD1 is a possible D gene (5 bases). Germline V gene lookup returns CDR1 MNHNS and CDR2 SASEGT. V was pared by 2 bases and J by 5 bases, with 13 bases between. This CDR3 contains 15 residues.

V is TRBV4-2 and J is TRBJ2-5, with a possible D match to TRBD2 (5 bases). This CDR3 region has 15 residues. Germline CDR1 LGHNA, CDR2 YNFKEQ. Trimming pared 1 base from V and 4 bases from J, leaving 13 bases between. Written as DNA, the CDR3 is TGTGCCAGCAGCCAAGGAAGTAGACGGGGAGAGACCCAGTACTTC. It specifies CASSQGSRRGETQYF.

This clone appeared a few times. The chain joins TRBV7-2 to TRBJ2-1, with D perhaps TRBD2 (7 bases). Trimming removed 5 bases from V and 8 bases from J, with 22 bases in between. CDR1 is SGHTA, CDR2 FQGNSA, per germline. The CDR3 length is 16 residues. CDR3 sequence (DNA): TGTGCCAGCAGCGCGGGTACAGGGAGGGGGGGCGATGAGCAGTTCTTC. This translates into CASSAGTGRGGDEQFF.

This clone was detected once. CDR3 sequence (DNA): TGTGCCAGCAGCTTGGGCGGGGCCAGGGCCGGGGAGCTGTTTTTT. As protein: CASSLGGARAGELFF. The J gene is TRBJ2-2, the V gene TRBV7-2; the D gene is possibly TRBD2 (6 bases). CDR1 and CDR2 (germline): SGHTA, FQGNSA. The CDR3 covers 15 residues. V lost 3 bases and J 6 bases, leaving 14 bases between the germline ends.

This chain connects TRBV11-3 to TRBJ2-7; 7 bases are a match to TRBD1. V lost 6 bases to trimming and J lost 3 bases; unmatched junction nucleotides: 5. The germline V gene encodes CDR1 SGHNT and CDR2 YENEEA. This CDR3 is built from 13 residues. The CDR3 DNA reads TGTGCCAGCAGTTCGGGACAGTTCTACGAGCAGTACTTC. Translation gives CASSSGQFYEQYF. Together with reference TRBV11-3 and TRBJ2-7, the CDR3 gives the full variable domain: EAGVVQSPRYKIIEKKQPVAFWCNPISGHNTLYWYLQNLGQGPELLIRYENEEAVDDSQLPKDRFSAERLKGVDSTLKIQPAELGDSAVYLCASSSGQFYEQYFGPGTRLTVT.

V and J are TRBV6-5 and TRBJ2-7; D call uncertain. Germline V CDR1 and CDR2: MNHEY, SVGAGI. There are 14 residues in the CDR3. Trimming removed 5 bases from V and 5 bases from J, with 16 bases in between. The CDR3 DNA is TGTGCCAGCAGTCCCCGTGCTGGCCCAGACGAGCAGTACTTC. Its translation is CASSPRAGPDEQYF.

The genes are TRBV5-6 and TRBJ1-6; D is undetermined. Germline V gives CDR1 SGHDT, CDR2 YYEEEE. V gave up 0 bases and J gave up 9 bases, with 13 bases separating them. The CDR3 runs to 15 residues. Here the CDR3 DNA reads TGTGCCAGCAGCTTGGCGCTTCAGGCAAGTTCACCCCTCCACTTT. Residues: CASSLALQASSPLHF.

This clone showed up just a few times. The gene calls are TRBV19 and TRBJ1-2; D is perhaps TRBD1 (5 bases). With 0 bases removed from V and 5 bases from J, the gap between germline ends came to 16 bases. CDR1 is LNHDA and CDR2 is SQIVND in the germline V gene (reference sequence). This CDR3 is 16 amino acids long. For the CDR3, the DNA is TGTGCCAGTAGTATAGAGTACGGGACTCGGGGGTATGGCTACACCTTC. Translating gives CASSIEYGTRGYGYTF.

The chain uses TRBV30 and TRBJ1-5, with D possibly matching TRBD1 (6 bases). Germline V CDR1 and CDR2: GTSNPN, SVGIG (reference sequence). The CDR3 consists of 16 residues. The ends were cut back, 3 bases at V and 2 bases at J, with 17 bases in the middle. The CDR3 spells CAWRAALGAGNQPQHF. CDR3 nucleotide sequence: TGTGCCTGGAGAGCCGCGTTGGGGGCCGGCAATCAGCCCCAGCATTTT.

J is TRBJ1-5 and V is TRBV5-4, with a possible D match to TRBD1 (5 bases). This CDR3 is built from 14 residues. Deletions cut 0 bases from V and 4 bases from J, with 8 bases between. In germline, CDR1 is SGHNT, CDR2 YYREEE (reference sequence). Here the CDR3 reads CASSLEQGNQPQHF. DNA for the CDR3: TGTGCCAGCAGCTTGGAGCAGGGTAATCAGCCCCAGCATTTT.

This rearrangement joins TRBV3-1 (or the pseudogene TRBV3-2) to TRBJ2-7; 9 bases are shared with TRBD2. Trimming took 4 bases from V and 11 from J; bases not matched to a gene: 12. Germline values: CDR1 LGHDT, CDR2 YNNKEL (reference sequence). The CDR3 has 14 residues. The CDR3 DNA follows: TGTGCCAGCAGCCCCGGGACTAGCCTTCTCAGGAAGTACTTC. It is translated as CASSPGTSLLRKYF.

This chain joins TRBV3-1 (or the pseudogene TRBV3-2) and TRBJ2-5, with 10 bases that match TRBD2. The CDR3 consists of 19 residues. CDR1 and CDR2 (germline): LGHDT, YNNKEL (reference sequence). J gave up 3 bases and V 1 base, and 14 bases lay outside the gene matches. The CDR3 nucleotides read TGTGCCAGCAGCCAAGGATCCCCCCTTAGCGGGGGGTATAAAGAGACCCAGTACTTC. It codes for CASSQGSPLSGGYKETQYF.

This clone has just one count. The CDR3 protein is CASGLVRGNQPQHF. CDR3 coding DNA: TGTGCTAGTGGTTTGGTACGGGGCAATCAGCCCCAGCATTTT. The gene calls are TRBV12-5 and TRBJ1-5; D gene uncertain. Germline CDR1 LGHNT, CDR2 FRNRAP. The CDR3 loop spans 14 amino acids. With 0 bases removed from V and 2 bases from J, the gap between germline ends came to 5 bases.

The V gene is TRBV2, the J gene TRBJ2-7, with 7 bases identical to TRBD2. The CDR3 has 13 residues. Germline loops: CDR1 SNHLY, CDR2 FYNNEI. V shed 5 bases and J 9 bases; nucleotides not matched to a gene: 10. The CDR3 spells CASSSELADSQYF. The CDR3 bases are TGTGCCAGCAGTTCGGAGCTAGCGGACTCGCAGTACTTC.

The chain joins TRBV25-1 to TRBJ1-1; D is undetermined. Germline loops: CDR1 MGHDK, CDR2 SYGVNS. The CDR3 sequence is 14 residues long. Trimming cost V 2 bases and J 2 bases, with 9 bases left between them. CDR3 nucleotides: TGTGCCAGCAGTGAAGGAGGGCCAAACACTGAAGCTTTCTTT. This codes for CASSEGGPNTEAFF.

J is TRBJ1-1 and V is TRBV19, with no clear D. This CDR3 has 15 residues. V was trimmed by 7 bases and J by 2 bases, leaving 17 bases between them. Germline V gene lookup returns CDR1 LNHDA and CDR2 SQIVND (reference sequence). CDR3 sequence: CASIQYGGENTEAFF. The DNA of the CDR3 is TGTGCCAGTATTCAGTACGGCGGGGAAAACACTGAAGCTTTCTTT.

The chain has TRBV30 and TRBJ2-1; 10 bases agree with TRBD1. Per germline, CDR1 GTSNPN and CDR2 SVGIG (reference sequence). There are 15 residues in the CDR3. After removal of 8 bases from V and 7 bases from J, the junction contained 14 bases not matched to a gene. CDR3 in amino acids: CAREGRQGAGNEQFF. For the CDR3, the DNA is TGTGCCCGGGAGGGAAGACAGGGGGCTGGGAATGAGCAGTTCTTC. The complete variable domain, with remaining parts taken from reference TRBV30 and TRBJ2-1, reads SQTIHQWPATLVQPVGSPLSLECTVEGTSNPNLYWYRQAAGRGLQLLFYSVGIGQISSEVPQNLSASRPQDRQFILSSKKLLLSDSGFYLCAREGRQGAGNEQFFGPGTRLTVL.

This sequence joins TRBV2 and TRBJ1-1; D gene unclear. This CDR3 is 12 amino acids long. Germline V gene lookup returns CDR1 SNHLY and CDR2 FYNNEI. V was trimmed by 7 bases and J by 5 bases, leaving 11 bases between them. CDR3 loop: CASTRSGTEAFF. CDR3 sequence (DNA): TGTGCCAGCACCCGCTCGGGGACTGAAGCTTTCTTT.